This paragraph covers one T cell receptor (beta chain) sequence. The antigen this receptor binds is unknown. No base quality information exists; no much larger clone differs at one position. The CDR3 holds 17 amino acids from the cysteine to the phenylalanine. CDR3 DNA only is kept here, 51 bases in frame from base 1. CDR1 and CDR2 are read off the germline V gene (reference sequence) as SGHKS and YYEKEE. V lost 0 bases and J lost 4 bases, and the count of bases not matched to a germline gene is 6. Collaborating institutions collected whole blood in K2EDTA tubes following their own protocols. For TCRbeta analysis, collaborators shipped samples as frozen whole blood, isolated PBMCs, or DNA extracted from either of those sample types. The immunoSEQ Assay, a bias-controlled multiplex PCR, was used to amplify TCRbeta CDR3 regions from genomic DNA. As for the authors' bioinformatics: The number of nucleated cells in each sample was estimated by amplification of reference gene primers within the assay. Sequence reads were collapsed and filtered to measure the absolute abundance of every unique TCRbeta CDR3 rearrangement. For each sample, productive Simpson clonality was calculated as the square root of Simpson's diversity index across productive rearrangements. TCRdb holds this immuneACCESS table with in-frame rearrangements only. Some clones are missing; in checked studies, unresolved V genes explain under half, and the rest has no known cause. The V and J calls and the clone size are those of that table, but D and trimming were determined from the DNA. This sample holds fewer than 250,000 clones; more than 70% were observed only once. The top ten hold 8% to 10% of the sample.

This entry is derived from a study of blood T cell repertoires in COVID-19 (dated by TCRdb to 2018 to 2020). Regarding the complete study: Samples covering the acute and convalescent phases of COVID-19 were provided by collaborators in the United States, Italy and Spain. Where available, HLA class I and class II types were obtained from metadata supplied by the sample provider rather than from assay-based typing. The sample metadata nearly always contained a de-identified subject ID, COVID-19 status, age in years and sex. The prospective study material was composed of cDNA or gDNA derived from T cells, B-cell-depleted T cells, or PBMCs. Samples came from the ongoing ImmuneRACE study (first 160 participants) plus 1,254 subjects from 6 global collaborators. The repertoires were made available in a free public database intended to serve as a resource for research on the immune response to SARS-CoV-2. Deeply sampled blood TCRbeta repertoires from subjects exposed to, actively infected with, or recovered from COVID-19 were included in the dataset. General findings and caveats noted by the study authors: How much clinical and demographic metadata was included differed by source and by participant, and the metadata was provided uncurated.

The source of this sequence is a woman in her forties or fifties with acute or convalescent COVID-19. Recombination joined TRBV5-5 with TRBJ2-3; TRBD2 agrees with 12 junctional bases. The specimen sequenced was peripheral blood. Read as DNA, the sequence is TGTGCCAGCAGCTTGGACGCGACTAGCGGGAGCGCAGATACGCAGTATTTT. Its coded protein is CASSLDATSGSADTQYF.